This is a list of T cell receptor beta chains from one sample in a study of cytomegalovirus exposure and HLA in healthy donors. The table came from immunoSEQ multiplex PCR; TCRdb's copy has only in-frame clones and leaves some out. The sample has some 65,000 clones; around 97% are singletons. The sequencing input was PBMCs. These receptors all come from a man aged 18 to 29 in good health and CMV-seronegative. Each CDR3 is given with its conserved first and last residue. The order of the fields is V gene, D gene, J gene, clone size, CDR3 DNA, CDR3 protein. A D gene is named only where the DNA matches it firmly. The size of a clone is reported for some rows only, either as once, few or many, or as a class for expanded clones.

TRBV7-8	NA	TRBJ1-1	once	TGTGCCAGCAGCTTAGCGCCGGGCAGGGGAGATGAAGCTTTCTTT	CASSLAPGRGDEAFF
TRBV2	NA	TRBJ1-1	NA	TGTGCCAGCAGTGACAGGGATGACACTGAAGCTTTCTTT	CASSDRDDTEAFF
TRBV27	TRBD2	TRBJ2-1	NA	TGTGCCAGCAGTTTATCCGGACTAGCGGGAGCCTACAATGAGCAGTTCTTC	CASSLSGLAGAYNEQFF
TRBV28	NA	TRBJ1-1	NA	TGTGCCAGCAGTTTCCCCTCTACCGGCACTGAAGCTTTCTTT	CASSFPSTGTEAFF
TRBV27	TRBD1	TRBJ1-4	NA	TGTGCCAGCAGTTGGACCTACGGGACAGGGGATGAAAAACTGTTTTTT	CASSWTYGTGDEKLFF
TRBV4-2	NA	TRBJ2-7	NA	TGTGCCAGCAGCCCTAACTCCTACGAGCAGTACTTC	CASSPNSYEQYF
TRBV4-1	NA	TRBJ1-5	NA	TGCGCCAGCAGCCAAGAAGTGACAGGAGATCAGCCCCAGCATTTT	CASSQEVTGDQPQHF
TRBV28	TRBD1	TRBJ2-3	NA	TGTGCCAGCAGAGCTCCGGGACAGCCAGATACGCAGTATTTT	CASRAPGQPDTQYF
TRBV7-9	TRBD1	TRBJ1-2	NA	TGTGCCAGCAGCTTAGAGGACAGGGGCTATGGCTACACCTTC	CASSLEDRGYGYTF
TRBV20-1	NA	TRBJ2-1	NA	TGCAGTGCTAGGAAGCGAGATGAGCAGTTCTTC	CSARKRDEQFF
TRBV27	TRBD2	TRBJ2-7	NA	TGTGCCAGCAGTCTGGCGGGAGGCGCCTACGAGCAGTACTTC	CASSLAGGAYEQYF
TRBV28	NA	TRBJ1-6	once	TGTGCCAGCTCCGAATATCAGGGCCGACATTCACCCCTCCACTTT	CASSEYQGRHSPLHF
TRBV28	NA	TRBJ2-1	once	TGTGCCAGCAGTTTAACGCGCGAGCAGTTCTTC	CASSLTREQFF
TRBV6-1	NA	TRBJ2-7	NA	TGTGCCAGCAGTGAAAGACAATTCTACGAGCAGTACTTC	CASSERQFYEQYF
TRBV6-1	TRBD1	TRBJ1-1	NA	TGTGCCAGTACCAATACAGGGGGCGCGGGAAAAGCTTTCTTT	CASTNTGGAGKAFF
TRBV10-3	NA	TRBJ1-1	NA	TGTGCCATCAGTGAGCGGGGGGAGGACAAGAGAGCTTTCTTT	CAISERGEDKRAFF
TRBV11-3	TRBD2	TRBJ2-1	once	TGTGCCAGCACCTCGGCTAGCGGGAGGTTAAATGAGCAGTTCTTC	CASTSASGRLNEQFF
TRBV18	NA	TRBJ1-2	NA	TGTGCCAGCTCACCGCTCACGGGGTCCAACTATGGCTACACCTTC	CASSPLTGSNYGYTF